This T cell receptor (beta chain) originates from a study of regulatory dendritic cells for organ transplantation. Study findings and constraints: Memory CD8+ T cells were the most oligoclonal; naive cells were highly diverse. The most alloreactive TCR clonotypes were found in resting memory CD8+ cells.

A note on this clone: Its specificity is unknown.

V lost 5 bases to trimming and J lost 8 bases, with 15 bases between them. Germline-derived CDR1 and CDR2 are MDHEN and SYDVKM. This CDR3 contains 14 residues. Using immunoSEQ multiplex PCR, the repertoire was profiled, and TCRdb retains in-frame clones only, with some absent. Here the sample spans 20,000 to 25,000 clones, 74% being singletons. This clonotype was sampled from a human donor in good health. Material: memory CD4+ T cells from blood. Subset meaning: CD45RO+ memory T cells. J is TRBJ1-4 and V is TRBV28, with TRBD1 as a possible D gene (5 bases). This CDR3 is CASSPSGNREKLFF. The CDR3 coding sequence is TGTGCCAGCAGTCCTTCAGGGAATAGAGAAAAACTGTTTTTT.